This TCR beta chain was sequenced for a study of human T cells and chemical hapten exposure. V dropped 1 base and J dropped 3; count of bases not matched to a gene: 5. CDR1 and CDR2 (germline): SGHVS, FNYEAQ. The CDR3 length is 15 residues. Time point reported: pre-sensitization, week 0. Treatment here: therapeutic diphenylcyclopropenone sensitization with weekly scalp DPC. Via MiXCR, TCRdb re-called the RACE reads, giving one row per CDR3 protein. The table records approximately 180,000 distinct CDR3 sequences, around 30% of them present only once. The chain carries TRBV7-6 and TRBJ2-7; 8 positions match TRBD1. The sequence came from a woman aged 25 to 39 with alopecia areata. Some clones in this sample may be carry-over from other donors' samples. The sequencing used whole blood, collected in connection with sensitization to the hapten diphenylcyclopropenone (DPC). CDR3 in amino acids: CASSLEAGGRYEQYF. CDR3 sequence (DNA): TGTGCCAGCAGCTTAGAGGCAGGGGGCCGCTACGAGCAGTACTTC.